The next 5 T cell receptor beta chains were all read from a single sample in a study of blood T cell repertoires in COVID-19. Here immunoSEQ multiplex PCR was the method, and the copy in TCRdb shows in-frame clones only, minus some. The table lists some 300,000 clones, approximately 89% of them singletons, with approximately 2% in the top ten. The sample was peripheral blood. The receptors originated from a woman aged 30 to 39 with COVID-19, enrolled during active disease.

J is TRBJ2-6 and V is TRBV5-6; weak D call: TRBD1 (6 bases). This CDR3 spans 17 amino acids. From germline, CDR1 is SGHDT and CDR2 YYEEEE. Trimming shortened V by 4 bases and J by 2 bases, and 16 bases separated the two germline ends. The CDR3 DNA sequence: TGTGCCAGCAGCACTATCACAGGGTCCCCTGGGGCCAACGTCCTGACTTTC. It translates to CASSTITGSPGANVLTF. Complete variable domain (other parts from reference TRBV5-6 and TRBJ2-6): DAGVTQSPTHLIKTRGQQVTLRCSPKSGHDTVSWYQQALGQGPQFIFQYYEEEERQRGNFPDRFSGHQFPNYSSELNVNALLLGDSALYLCASSTITGSPGANVLTFGAGSRLTVL.

The CDR3 DNA sequence: TGTGCCAGCAGCAAAACGGCCAGGGATGGGTGGGATGAGCAGTTCTTC. Its protein is CASSKTARDGWDEQFF. This rearrangement joins TRBV13 to TRBJ2-1; tentative D call: TRBD1 (5 bases). This CDR3 is built from 16 residues. Germline CDR1 reads PRHDT; CDR2 reads FYEKMQ (reference sequence). V was cut by 5 bases and J by 8 bases, with 22 bases left in between. Drawing the rest from reference TRBV13 and TRBJ2-1, the complete variable domain is AAGVIQSPRHLIKEKRETATLKCYPIPRHDTVYWYQQGPGQDPQFLISFYEKMQSDKGSIPDRFSAQQFSDYHSELNMSSLELGDSALYFCASSKTARDGWDEQFFGPGTRLTVL.

This clone has just a few counts. This rearrangement joins TRBV19 to TRBJ2-7; a possible D gene is TRBD1 (5 bases). The CDR3 has 15 amino acids. Per the germline V gene, CDR1 is LNHDA and CDR2 is SQIVND (reference sequence). V was cut by 5 bases and J by 0 bases, with 14 bases left in between. CDR3 sequence: CASSLRTSVSYEQYF. The CDR3 DNA is TGTGCCAGTAGTCTCCGGACATCAGTCTCCTACGAGCAGTACTTC.

This clone was picked up one time. The V and J genes are TRBV28 and TRBJ1-5, with no clear D. V gave up 3 bases and J gave up 6 bases, with 12 bases separating them. CDR3 length equals 14 residues. Germline CDR1 is MDHEN and CDR2 is SYDVKM. CDR3 amino acids: CASSLEIRGQPQHF. DNA of the CDR3: TGTGCCAGCAGTTTGGAAATTCGGGGTCAGCCCCAGCATTTT.

For this clone: The sample contains more than one DNA sequence encoding this CDR3. This rearrangement joins TRBV18 to TRBJ1-1; D is unclear. Trimming took off 3 bases at V and 1 base at J, with 6 bases between the two ends. The CDR3 extends over 13 amino acids. Germline V gene sequence: CDR1 KGHSH, CDR2 LQKENI. CDR3 in amino acids: CASSPSGNTEAFF. CDR3 bases: TGTGCCAGCTCACCTTCAGGGAACACTGAAGCTTTCTTT.